These T cell receptor beta chains were read from a single sample in a study of metastatic and nonmetastatic thyroid tumors. TCRdb reprocessed the PCR reads using MiXCR. The table has approximately 15,000 clones, about 35% seen once. Sequenced: tumor tissue. Receptors originate from a male donor with papillary thyroid cancer or a benign thyroid nodule (not recorded which). Some clones in this sample may be carry-over from other donors' samples. Both conserved end residues are part of each CDR3. Fields, in order: J gene, D gene, V gene, clone size, CDR3 DNA, CDR3 protein. The D gene is left open where the match is weak. Clone sizes are given selectively: once, few, many, or a class where the clone is expanded.

>TRBJ2-7|TRBD2|TRBV11-2|-
TGTGCCAGCAGCTCGGGTGGAGCGGGGACCGAGGCCGAGCAGTACTTC
CASSSGGAGTEAEQYF
>TRBJ2-3|-|TRBV7-3|once
TGTGCCAGCAGCTCCCCGGAGGGCGGTAAAGATACGCAGTATTTT
CASSSPEGGKDTQYF
>TRBJ2-7|TRBD2|TRBV6-1|few
TGTGCCAGCATTGCGGCTAGCGGGGTAACCGAGCAGTACTTC
CASIAASGVTEQYF
>TRBJ1-4|TRBD1|TRBV18|medium-sized
TGTGCCAGCTCATCGACAGGGGGCGCAACTAATGAAAAACTGTTTTTT
CASSSTGGATNEKLFF
>TRBJ2-1|-|TRBV7-3|-
TGTGCCAGCAGCTTACGTCTAGCCCAGGGTAACAATGAGCAGTTCTTC
CASSLRLAQGNNEQFF
>TRBJ2-2|TRBD2|TRBV14|-
TGTGCCAGCAGCCAAGGCCATCCGGCGGAGCGGGGGGCTTATAACACCGGGGAGCTGTTTTTT
CASSQGHPAERGAYNTGELFF
>TRBJ2-2|TRBD1|TRBV27|many
TGTGCCAGCAGTTTAGGGACAGGGAGTCGGACCGGGGAGCTGTTTTTT
CASSLGTGSRTGELFF
>TRBJ1-1|-|TRBV6-1|-
TGTGCCAGCACCCGGGGGGGTGGCACTGAAGCTTTCTTT
CASTRGGGTEAFF
>TRBJ1-6|-|TRBV20-1|-
TGCAGTGCCCCAGAGGGCGGACCGATAAGTTCACCCCTCCACTTT
CSAPEGGPISSPLHF
>TRBJ1-1|-|TRBV12-3/TRBV12-4|medium-sized
TGTGCCAGCAGTTACAGAGCACTTGAAGCTTTCTTT
CASSYRALEAFF
>TRBJ2-1|TRBD1|TRBV20-1|medium-sized
TGCAGTGCCCGTGGCCCCGGGACAGGGTATCGCAATGAGCAGTTCTTC
CSARGPGTGYRNEQFF
>TRBJ2-7|TRBD1|TRBV6-5|few
TGTGCGAGAAGTTCTGCCGGGACAGGGGATCCCGAGCAGTACTTC
CARSSAGTGDPEQYF
>TRBJ1-6|-|TRBV7-8|few
TGTGCCAGCAGATCACCATATTCACCCCTCCACTTT
CASRSPYSPLHF
>TRBJ1-1|TRBD1|TRBV6-1|medium-sized
TGTGCCAGCAGGCGACAGGGCCGGGCTTTCTTT
CASRRQGRAFF
>TRBJ2-3|TRBD2|TRBV14|many
TGTGCCAGCAGCCAAGACGTGACTAGCGGACTCACAGATACGCAGTATTTT
CASSQDVTSGLTDTQYF
>TRBJ2-3|-|TRBV20-1|-
TGTAGTGCTAGAGATTGGTACGATACGCAGTATTTT
CSARDWYDTQYF
>TRBJ1-5|-|TRBV6-1|few
TGTGCCAGCAGTGAATGTGTCTGGGAGTGGGCTAGCAATCAGCCCCAGCATTTT
CASSECVWEWASNQPQHF
>TRBJ2-1|TRBD2|TRBV12-3/TRBV12-4|medium-sized
TGTGCCAGCAGTCAAGATAGCGGGGTTGAATCGGAGCAGTTCTTC
CASSQDSGVESEQFF
>TRBJ2-7|-|TRBV11-3|medium-sized
TGTGCCAGCAGCTTAGATACCGCCTACGAGCAGTACTTC
CASSLDTAYEQYF
>TRBJ1-3|TRBD1|TRBV29-1|medium-sized
TGCAGCGTCGCGGGACAGGGGAGTGGAAACACCATATATTTT
CSVAGQGSGNTIYF
>TRBJ2-3|-|TRBV20-1|-
TGCAGTGCTAGGCCATCCAGTTTTACTCGCACAGATACGCAGTATTTT
CSARPSSFTRTDTQYF
>TRBJ1-1|-|TRBV3-1|medium-sized
TGTGCCAGCAGCCGCGACGGGACTGAAGCTTTCTTT
CASSRDGTEAFF
>TRBJ2-2|TRBD2|TRBV12-3/TRBV12-4|-
TGTGCCAGCACTATTCTAGCGGCCAGGAACACCTGGGAGCTGTTGTTT
CASTILAARNTWELLF
>TRBJ2-3|-|TRBV29-1|many
TGCAGCGCCGGACCGGCAGCCTCCACAGATACGCAGTATTTT
CSAGPAASTDTQYF
>TRBJ2-7|TRBD1|TRBV12-3/TRBV12-4|few
TGTGCCAGCAGCGGGACAGCCGAGCAGTACTTC
CASSGTAEQYF
>TRBJ1-1|TRBD1|TRBV20-1|-
TGCAGTGCTAGACCAACTCGACAGGGGTTTAACACTGAAGCTTTCTTT
CSARPTRQGFNTEAFF
>TRBJ2-3|TRBD2|TRBV20-1|-
TGCAGTGCTAGGATAGAGCGGGGGACCGATACGCAGTATTTT
CSARIERGTDTQYF
>TRBJ2-7|-|TRBV19|few
TGTGCCAGTAGTATCTTCGGGACCTACTACGAGCAGTACTTC
CASSIFGTYYEQYF
>TRBJ2-3|-|TRBV6-1|medium-sized
TGTGCCAGCACCCCCTCAGAAGGCCGGAGGCAGTATTTT
CASTPSEGRRQYF
>TRBJ2-7|-|TRBV28|few
TGTGCCAGCAGCCTCTTAGTGTGGAGCGAGCAGTACTTC
CASSLLVWSEQYF
>TRBJ2-1|-|TRBV20-1|-
TGCAGTGCTAGGGCCTCTATCGTCGGAGAGCAGTTCTTC
CSARASIVGEQFF
>TRBJ2-7|TRBD1|TRBV25-1|many
TGTGCCAGCAGTGAATCTGGAAGGGGGCGGAGGTACGAGCAGTACTTC
CASSESGRGRRYEQYF
>TRBJ1-5|TRBD1|TRBV2|many
TGTGCCAGCAGGAATCGGACCGGGACAGCGAGCAATCAGCCCCAGCATTTT
CASRNRTGTASNQPQHF
>TRBJ2-6|-|TRBV11-1|many
TGTGCCAGCAGCGACGAACAGGGTTCTGGGGCCAACGTCCTGACTTTC
CASSDEQGSGANVLTF
>TRBJ1-4|-|TRBV30|-
TGTGCCTGGAGTTTTTCGTTTAATGAAAAACTGTTTTTC
CAWSFSFNEKLFF
>TRBJ2-3|-|TRBV18|many
TGTGCCAGCTCACCGGAACCGGGACCGCGCACAGATACGCAGTATTTT
CASSPEPGPRTDTQYF
>TRBJ2-6|-|TRBV6-1|few
TGTGCCAGCACCGGAACGGTGACTGGGGCCAACGTCCTGACTTTC
CASTGTVTGANVLTF
>TRBJ2-1|-|TRBV13|-
TGTGCCAGCAGCTCCGAATACAATGAGCAGTTCTTC
CASSSEYNEQFF
>TRBJ2-3|-|TRBV14|many
TGTGCCAGCAGCCAAATCCTAAGTTGGAGCACAGATACGCAGTATTTT
CASSQILSWSTDTQYF
>TRBJ2-1|TRBD2|TRBV15|many
TGTGCCACCAGCAGAGGGACTAGCGGGAAGTACGCTGAGCAGTTCTTC
CATSRGTSGKYAEQFF
>TRBJ2-1|TRBD2|TRBV5-1|-
TGCGCCAGCAGATTGGCCCCGGGACTAGCGGGAGACAATGAGCTGTTCTTC
CASRLAPGLAGDNELFF
>TRBJ1-4|-|TRBV25-1|many
TGTGCCAGCAGTGAATTCGTTTCAGGAAATGAAAAACTGTTTTTT
CASSEFVSGNEKLFF
>TRBJ1-5|-|TRBV11-2|-
TGTGCCAGCAGCTTATTGGGCAGGGGACAAATTCAGCCCCAGCATTTT
CASSLLGRGQIQPQHF
>TRBJ1-3|-|TRBV11-2|-
TGTGCCAGCAGCCCTCACCCGGGAAACTCTGGAAACACCATATATTTT
CASSPHPGNSGNTIYF
>TRBJ2-7|TRBD1|TRBV6-1|few
TGTGCCAGCACGAGGGCAGGGGGCTCCTACGGGCATTACTTC
CASTRAGGSYGHYF
>TRBJ2-3|-|TRBV4-1|medium-sized
TGCGCCAGCAGCCAAGATTATGGCCAAACTGGTGCTGTAGATACGCAGTATTTT
CASSQDYGQTGAVDTQYF
>TRBJ2-5|TRBD2|TRBV6-1|-
TGTGCCAGCAGCCACGTGAGAGGGCTAGCGGGTGGACAGCAAGAGACCCAGTACTTC
CASSHVRGLAGGQQETQYF
>TRBJ2-1|-|TRBV18|-
TGTGCCAGCTCACCAGCGGCCAGCGGCCGATACAATGAGCAGTTCTTC
CASSPAASGRYNEQFF
>TRBJ2-1|-|TRBV4-2|once
TGTGCCATCAGCCGATTCAGGGGCCCAATTGAGCAGTTCTTC
CAISRFRGPIEQFF
>TRBJ2-4|-|TRBV5-8|many
TGTGCCAGCGGAATCCACAGGGACATTACCAAAAACATTCAGTACTTC
CASGIHRDITKNIQYF
>TRBJ1-1|-|TRBV6-1|-
TGTCCCAGCACCCAGGTGGGCCTTGAAGCTTTCTTT
CPSTQVGLEAFF
>TRBJ2-1|-|TRBV5-1|-
TGCGCCAGCAGCCTGTACGGCGGGAATGAGCAGTTCTTC
CASSLYGGNEQFF
>TRBJ2-7|-|TRBV11-2|large
TGTGCCAGCAGACGATCCACGGGGTTACTCTACGAGCAGTACTTC
CASRRSTGLLYEQYF